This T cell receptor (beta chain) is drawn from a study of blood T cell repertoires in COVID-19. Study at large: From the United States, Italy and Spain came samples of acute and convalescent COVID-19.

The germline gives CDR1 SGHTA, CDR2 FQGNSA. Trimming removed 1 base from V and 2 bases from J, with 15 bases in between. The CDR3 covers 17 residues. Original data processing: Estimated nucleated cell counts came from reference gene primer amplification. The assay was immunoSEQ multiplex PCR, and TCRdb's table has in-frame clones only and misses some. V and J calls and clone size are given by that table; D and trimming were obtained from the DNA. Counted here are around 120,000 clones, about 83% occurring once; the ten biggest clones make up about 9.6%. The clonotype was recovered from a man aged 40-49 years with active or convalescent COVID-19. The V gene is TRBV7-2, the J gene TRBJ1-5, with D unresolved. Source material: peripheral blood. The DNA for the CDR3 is TGTGCCAGCAGCTTAGAGAGGTCCACCTCAGGCAATCAGCCCCAGCATTTT. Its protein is CASSLERSTSGNQPQHF.